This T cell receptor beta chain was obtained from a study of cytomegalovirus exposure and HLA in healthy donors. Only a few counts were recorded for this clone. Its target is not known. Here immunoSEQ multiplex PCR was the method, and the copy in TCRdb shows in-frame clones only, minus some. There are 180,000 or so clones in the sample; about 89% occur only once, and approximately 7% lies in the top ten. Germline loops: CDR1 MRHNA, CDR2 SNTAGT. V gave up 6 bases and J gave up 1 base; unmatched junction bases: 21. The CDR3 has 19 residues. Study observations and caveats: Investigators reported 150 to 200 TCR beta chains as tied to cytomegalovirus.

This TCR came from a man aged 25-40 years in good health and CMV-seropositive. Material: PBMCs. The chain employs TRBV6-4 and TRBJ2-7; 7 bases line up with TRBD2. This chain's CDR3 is CASRLISGKAKGRSYEQYF. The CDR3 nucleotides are TGTGCCAGCAGATTGATAAGCGGGAAAGCTAAGGGGCGGTCCTACGAGCAGTACTTC.